This passage covers 19 T cell receptor beta chains from one sample sequenced in a study of shared T cell receptors in the human thymus. The assay was immunoSEQ multiplex PCR, and TCRdb's table has in-frame clones only and misses some. The table shows about 660,000 clones, with around 89% occurring only once. Another study also made use of these data, one on human thymus T cells.

What was sequenced was thymocytes. Source of these receptors: a boy less than two years old with a congenital heart defect.

The V gene is TRBV4-3, the J gene TRBJ1-2; 7 bases line up with TRBD1. The junction had 9 bases not matched to a gene; V was cut back by 1 base and J by 4 bases. Per germline, CDR1 LGHNA and CDR2 YSLEER. CDR3 length: 16 amino acids. In DNA form, the CDR3 reads TGCGCCAGCAGCCAAGTTCAGGGGGGCCCCATCTATGGCTACACCTTC. Translation: CASSQVQGGPIYGYTF.

The CDR3 DNA is TGCGCCAGCAGCCCGGGACTAGCGGGCCTCTACGAGCAGTACTTC. Protein sequence: CASSPGLAGLYEQYF. The chain joins TRBV4-1 to TRBJ2-7; 12 nucleotides line up with TRBD2. J gave up 3 bases and V 4 bases, and 4 bases lay outside the gene matches. Germline V gene sequence: CDR1 MGHRA, CDR2 YSYEKL. The CDR3 totals 15 residues.

The chain links TRBV28 to TRBJ1-3; the D is unclear. The CDR3 consists of 15 residues. Germline CDR1 reads MDHEN; CDR2 reads SYDVKM. Trimming left V 6 bases short and J 3 bases short, with 15 bases between. CDR3 in DNA: TGTGCCAGCAGCTCCCCCTCACTCGGTGGAAACACCATATATTTT. Translation gives CASSSPSLGGNTIYF.

This chain joins TRBV19 and TRBJ2-7, with 8 bases identical to TRBD1. V gave up 3 bases and J gave up 6 bases; unmatched junction bases: 4. The CDR3 is 13 amino acids. Germline V gene lookup returns CDR1 LNHDA and CDR2 SQIVND (reference sequence). The CDR3 is CASSIRDRSEQYF. The CDR3 nucleotides are TGTGCCAGTAGTATCCGGGACAGGAGCGAGCAGTACTTC.

V is TRBV5-4 and J is TRBJ2-7; the match to TRBD2 covers 9 bases. The ends lost 2 bases at V and 5 bases at J; junction bases unmatched: 20. Germline V gene data show CDR1 as SGHNT and CDR2 as YYREEE (reference sequence). The CDR3 runs to 19 residues. The CDR3 nucleotides read TGTGCCAGCAGCTTCGCGGGAGGGCCCTCGGTCCTGAAAGATGACGAGCAGTACTTC. Its translation: CASSFAGGPSVLKDDEQYF.

The rearrangement joins TRBV5-1 to TRBJ2-6; 11 nucleotides line up with TRBD1. V lost 4 bases and J lost 0; bases outside the gene matches: 6. From germline, CDR1 is SGHRS and CDR2 YFSETQ. CDR3 length: 18 amino acids. The DNA of the CDR3 is TGCGCCAGCAGCGGGGACAGGGGGAAGTCCTCTGGGGCCAACGTCCTGACTTTC. It is translated as CASSGDRGKSSGANVLTF. Filled out from reference TRBV5-1 and TRBJ2-6, the complete variable domain reads KAGVTQTPRYLIKTRGQQVTLSCSPISGHRSVSWYQQTPGQGLQFLFEYFSETQRNKGNFPGRFSGRQFSNSRSEMNVSTLELGDSALYLCASSGDRGKSSGANVLTFGAGSRLTVL.

A single count supports this clone. This chain links TRBV6-1 with TRBJ2-3; no reliable D call. Germline CDR1 MNHNS, CDR2 SASEGT. Trimming shortened V by 2 bases and J by 4 bases, and 16 bases separated the two germline ends. The CDR3 runs to 16 residues. In nucleotides, the CDR3 is TGTGCCAGCAGTGAACAGAGGCCCGGTTCGGCAGATACGCAGTATTTT. As protein: CASSEQRPGSADTQYF.

The rearrangement uses TRBV5-1 and TRBJ2-1, with 16 bases lining up with TRBD2. Germline V gene lookup returns CDR1 SGHRS and CDR2 YFSETQ. The CDR3 is made up of 19 amino acids. The trim removed 5 bases at V and 4 bases at J, leaving 12 bases unmatched. CDR3 in amino acids: CASRESWGLAGGDYNEQFF. CDR3 bases: TGCGCCAGCAGGGAGAGTTGGGGACTAGCGGGAGGGGATTACAATGAGCAGTTCTTC.

The chain has TRBV7-3 and TRBJ2-1; D is unresolved. This CDR3 comprises 13 residues. The germline gives CDR1 SGHTA, CDR2 FQGTGA. The V end lost 4 bases, the J end lost 5 bases, and 9 bases lay between the germline ends. This chain's CDR3 is CASSSQAHNEQFF. In DNA, the CDR3 is TGTGCCAGCAGCTCCCAAGCCCACAATGAGCAGTTCTTC.

The V gene is TRBV6-5, the J gene TRBJ2-7, with D tentatively TRBD2 (6 bases). Trimming removed 8 bases at V and 0 bases at J, with 14 bases between. In germline, CDR1 is MNHEY, CDR2 SVGAGI. The CDR3 runs 14 residues. DNA of the CDR3: TGTGCCAGCGCCACTGGGGGGAACTCCTACGAGCAGTACTTC. This sequence encodes CASATGGNSYEQYF.

To note about this clone: Sequence at one end of the junction differs from germline and may be a read error. The rearrangement links TRBV4-3 to TRBJ1-5, with D possibly matching TRBD1 (6 bases). CDR3 size: 14 residues. Germline assignment: CDR1 LGHNA and CDR2 YSLEER. The CDR3 DNA follows: TGCGTCAGCAGCCAAGAAAGGGGGTATCAGCCCCAGCATTTT. Translating gives CVSSQERGYQPQHF.

This chain uses TRBV7-8 with TRBJ2-3, with a possible D match to TRBD2 (6 bases). CDR3 length: 14 amino acids. Looked up from germline, CDR1 is SGHVS and CDR2 is FQNEAQ. V was trimmed by 3 bases and J by 1 base, leaving 8 bases between them. The CDR3 loop is CASSFRLGTDTQYF. The CDR3 region has the DNA TGTGCCAGCAGCTTCCGACTAGGCACAGATACGCAGTATTTT.

The chain is built from TRBV27 and TRBJ2-4, with D possibly TRBD2 on 7 matching bases. The CDR3 contains 20 residues. Germline CDR1 and CDR2: MNHEY and SMNVEV (reference sequence). Between the trimmed V and J ends, which lost 6 bases and 1 base, there was a span of 28 bases. As DNA, the CDR3 is TGTGCCAGCAGAAAAGGGGGGGTGGTACGCGGGAGATCGGCCAAAAACATTCAGTACTTC. The encoded protein is CASRKGGVVRGRSAKNIQYF.

A few counts support this clone. CDR3 coding DNA: TGTGCCAGCAGCTCGGGACAGGGCGACTATGGCTACACCTTC. Protein product: CASSSGQGDYGYTF. The V and J genes are TRBV7-6 and TRBJ1-2; 9 bases agree with TRBD1. V lost 4 bases and J lost 3; bases outside the gene matches: 3. Per the germline V gene, CDR1 is SGHVS and CDR2 is FNYEAQ. The CDR3 extends over 14 amino acids.

The chain combines TRBV27 with TRBJ2-7; 10 bases agree with TRBD1. The CDR3 length is 14 residues. J lost 7 bases, V lost 7 bases, and 10 bases had no gene match. Germline V gene sequence: CDR1 MNHEY, CDR2 SMNVEV (reference sequence). CDR3: CASKSPGQGWEQYF. The CDR3 nucleotides read TGTGCCAGCAAAAGCCCGGGACAGGGGTGGGAGCAGTACTTC.

The J gene is TRBJ2-1, the V gene TRBV4-1, with 10 bases fitting TRBD2. V shed 1 base, J shed 8 bases, and the junction held 5 bases outside the gene matches. The V gene's germline CDR1 is MGHRA and CDR2 YSYEKL. The CDR3 has 15 residues. DNA of the CDR3: TGCGCCAGCAGCCAAGGGCTAGCGGGAGTCTATGAGCAGTTCTTC. Protein sequence: CASSQGLAGVYEQFF.

This clone was recorded only once. This rearrangement joins TRBV19 to TRBJ2-6; D might be TRBD2 (7 bases). This CDR3 spans 16 amino acids. With 4 bases removed from V and 2 bases from J, the gap between germline ends came to 12 bases. Germline V lookup: CDR1 LNHDA, CDR2 SQIVND (reference sequence). CDR3 sequence: CASSTGEGAGANVLTF. Here the CDR3 DNA reads TGTGCCAGTAGTACAGGGGAGGGTGCTGGGGCCAACGTCCTGACTTTC. The complete variable domain, with remaining parts taken from reference TRBV19 and TRBJ2-6, reads DGGITQSPKYLFRKEGQNVTLSCEQNLNHDAMYWYRQDPGQGLRLIYYSQIVNDFQKGDIAEGYSVSREKKESFPLTVTSAQKNPTAFYLCASSTGEGAGANVLTFGAGSRLTVL.

The chain employs TRBV5-8 and TRBJ2-7; the match to TRBD1 covers 8 bases. The length of the CDR3 is 16 residues. Trimming at V came to 0 bases and at J to 4 bases, leaving 9 bases not matched to a gene. Germline V gene sequence: CDR1 SGHTS, CDR2 YDEGEE. CDR3 in amino acids: CASSLARPGGWYEQYF. In nucleotides, the CDR3 is TGTGCCAGCAGCTTGGCACGGCCAGGGGGCTGGTACGAGCAGTACTTC.

The chain employs TRBV15 and TRBJ2-5, with D perhaps matching TRBD1 (6 bases). Germline V gene data show CDR1 as LNHNV and CDR2 as YYDKDF (reference sequence). This CDR3 is built from 13 residues. V was shortened by 3 bases and J by 5 bases, with 10 bases between the two germline ends. CDR3 coding DNA: TGTGCCACCAGCAGGGATACAGGGGAGACCCAGTACTTC. Amino acids: CATSRDTGETQYF.